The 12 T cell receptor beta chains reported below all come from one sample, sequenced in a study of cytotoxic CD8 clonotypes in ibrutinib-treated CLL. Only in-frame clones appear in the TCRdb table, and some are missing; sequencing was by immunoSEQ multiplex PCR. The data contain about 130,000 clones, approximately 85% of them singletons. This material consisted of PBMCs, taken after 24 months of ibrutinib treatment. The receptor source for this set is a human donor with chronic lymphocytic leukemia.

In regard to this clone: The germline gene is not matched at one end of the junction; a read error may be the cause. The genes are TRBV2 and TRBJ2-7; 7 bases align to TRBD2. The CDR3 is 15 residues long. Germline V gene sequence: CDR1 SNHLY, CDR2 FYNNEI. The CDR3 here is CASSEAMGGGYEQHF. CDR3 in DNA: TGTGCCAGCAGTGAAGCGATGGGGGGAGGGTACGAGCAGCACTTC.

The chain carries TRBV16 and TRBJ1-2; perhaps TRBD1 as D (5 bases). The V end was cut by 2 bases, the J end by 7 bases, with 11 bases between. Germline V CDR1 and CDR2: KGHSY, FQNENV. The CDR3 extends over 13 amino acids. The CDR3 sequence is CASSQNWGGGYTF. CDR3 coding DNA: TGTGCCAGCAGCCAAAACTGGGGCGGTGGCTACACCTTC.

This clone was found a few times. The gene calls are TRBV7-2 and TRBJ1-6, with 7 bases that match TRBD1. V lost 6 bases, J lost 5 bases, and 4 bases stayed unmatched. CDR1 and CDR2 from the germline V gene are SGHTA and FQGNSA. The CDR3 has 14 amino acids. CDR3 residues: CASRRDSNNSPLHF. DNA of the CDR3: TGTGCCAGCAGAAGGGACAGTAATAATTCACCCCTCCACTTT.

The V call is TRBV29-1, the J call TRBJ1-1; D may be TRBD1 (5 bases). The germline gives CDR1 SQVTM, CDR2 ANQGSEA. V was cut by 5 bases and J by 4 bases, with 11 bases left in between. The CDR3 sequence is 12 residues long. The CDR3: CSVNRNPTEAFF. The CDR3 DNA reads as TGCAGCGTTAACAGGAACCCCACTGAAGCTTTCTTT.

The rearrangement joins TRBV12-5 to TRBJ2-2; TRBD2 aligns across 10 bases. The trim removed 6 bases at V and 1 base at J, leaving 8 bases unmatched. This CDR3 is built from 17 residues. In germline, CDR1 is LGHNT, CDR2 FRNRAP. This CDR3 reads CASGALAGGRNTGELFF. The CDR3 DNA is TGTGCTAGTGGCGCCTTAGCGGGGGGCCGGAACACCGGGGAGCTGTTTTTT.

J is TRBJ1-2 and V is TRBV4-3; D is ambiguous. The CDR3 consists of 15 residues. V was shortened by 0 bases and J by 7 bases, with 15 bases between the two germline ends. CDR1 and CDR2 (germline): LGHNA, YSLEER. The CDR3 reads CASSQDNGGTRGYTF. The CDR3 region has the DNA TGCGCCAGCAGCCAAGATAATGGAGGAACTCGTGGCTACACCTTC.

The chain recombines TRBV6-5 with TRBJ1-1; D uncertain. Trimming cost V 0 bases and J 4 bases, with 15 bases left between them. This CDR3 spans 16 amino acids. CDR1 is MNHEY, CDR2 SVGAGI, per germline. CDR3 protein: CASSYSRLFVRTEAFF. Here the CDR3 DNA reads TGTGCCAGCAGTTACTCGAGGCTCTTCGTCCGCACTGAAGCTTTCTTT.

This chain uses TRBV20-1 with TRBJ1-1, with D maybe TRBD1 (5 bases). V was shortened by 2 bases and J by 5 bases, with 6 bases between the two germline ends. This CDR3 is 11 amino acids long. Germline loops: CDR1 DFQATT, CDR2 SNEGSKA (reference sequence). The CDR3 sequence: CSARKGTEAFF. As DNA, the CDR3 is TGCAGTGCTAGAAAGGGGACTGAAGCTTTCTTT.

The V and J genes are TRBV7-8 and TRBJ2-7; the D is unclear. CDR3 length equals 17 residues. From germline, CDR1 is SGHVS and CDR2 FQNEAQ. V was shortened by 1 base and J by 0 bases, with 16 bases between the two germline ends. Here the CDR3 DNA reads TGTGCCAGCAGCTTAGGGGTATGGCAGGAAAGCTCCTACGAGCAGTACTTC. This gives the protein CASSLGVWQESSYEQYF.

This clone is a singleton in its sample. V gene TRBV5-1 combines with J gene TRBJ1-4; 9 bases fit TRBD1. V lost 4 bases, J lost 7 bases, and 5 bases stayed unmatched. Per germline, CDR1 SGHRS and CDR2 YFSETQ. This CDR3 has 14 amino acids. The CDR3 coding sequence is TGCGCCAGCAGCCGGACAGGGGAGTTTGAAAAACTGTTTTTT. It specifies CASSRTGEFEKLFF.

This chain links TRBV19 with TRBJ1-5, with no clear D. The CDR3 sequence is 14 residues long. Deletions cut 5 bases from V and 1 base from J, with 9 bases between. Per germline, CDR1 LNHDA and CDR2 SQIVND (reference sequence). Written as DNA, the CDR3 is TGTGCCAGTAGTTTATCGGTGAGCAATCAGCCCCAGCATTTT. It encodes CASSLSVSNQPQHF.

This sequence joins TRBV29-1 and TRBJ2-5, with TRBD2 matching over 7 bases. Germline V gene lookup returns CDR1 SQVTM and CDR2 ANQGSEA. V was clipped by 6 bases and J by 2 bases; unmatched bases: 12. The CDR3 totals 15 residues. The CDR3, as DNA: TGCAGCGTATCTTGGCCAGGGCGGGGGCAAGAGACCCAGTACTTC. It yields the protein CSVSWPGRGQETQYF.